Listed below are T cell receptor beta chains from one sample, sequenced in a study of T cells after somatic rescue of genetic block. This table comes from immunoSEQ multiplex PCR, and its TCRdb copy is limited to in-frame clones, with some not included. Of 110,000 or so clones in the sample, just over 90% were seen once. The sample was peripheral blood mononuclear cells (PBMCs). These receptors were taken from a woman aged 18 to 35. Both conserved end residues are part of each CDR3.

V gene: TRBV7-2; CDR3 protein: CASSFGGTTSYEQYF
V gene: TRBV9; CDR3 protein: CASSVGWLRDQPQHF
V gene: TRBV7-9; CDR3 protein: CASSLRILNTEAFF
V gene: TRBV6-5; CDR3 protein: CASSMTEQSYEQYF
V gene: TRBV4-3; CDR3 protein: CASSRTGLAYTDTQYF
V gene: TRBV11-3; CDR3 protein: CASSLAGVEETQYF
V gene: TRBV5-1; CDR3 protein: CASSLPSGTGELFF
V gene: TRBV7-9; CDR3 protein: CASSSLRTAKVYEQYF
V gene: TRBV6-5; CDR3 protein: CASSRGQTYEQYF
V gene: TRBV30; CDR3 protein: CAWGTGATLGYTF
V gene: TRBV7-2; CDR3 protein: CASRSPPKLTNTEAFF
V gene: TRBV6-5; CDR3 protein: CASSYDSSSYEQYF
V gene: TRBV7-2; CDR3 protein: CASSLSRAGEQFF
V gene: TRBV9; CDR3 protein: CASWGPGLSGANVLTF
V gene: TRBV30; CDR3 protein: CAWKNTEAFF
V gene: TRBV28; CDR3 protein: CASSRTDQSQPQHF
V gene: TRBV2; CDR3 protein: CASSLEGGQAQPQHF
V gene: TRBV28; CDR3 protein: CASSLSTYEQYF
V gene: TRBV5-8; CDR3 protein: CASSTDGYGYTF
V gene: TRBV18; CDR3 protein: CASSLGTGDNQPQHF
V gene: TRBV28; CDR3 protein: CASSLTYNSPLHF
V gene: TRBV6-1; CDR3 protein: CASTPTGTTGELFF
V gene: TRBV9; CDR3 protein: CASSPQGGWGQPQHF
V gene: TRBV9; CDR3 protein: CASRRGGPENTGELFF
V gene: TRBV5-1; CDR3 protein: CASSLGGQVAPLHF
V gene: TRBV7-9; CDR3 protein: CASSPVAGADTQYF
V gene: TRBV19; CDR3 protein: CASSIFGSNQPQHF
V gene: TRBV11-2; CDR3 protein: CASSLSSGGQGSLNTEAFF
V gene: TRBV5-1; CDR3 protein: CASSLGRDRVHYEQYF
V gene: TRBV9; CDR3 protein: CASSVARGPETQYF
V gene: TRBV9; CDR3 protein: CASTAGAMNTEAFF
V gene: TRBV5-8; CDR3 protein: CASSLGPQNIQYF
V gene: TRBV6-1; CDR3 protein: CASSEERVGAFF
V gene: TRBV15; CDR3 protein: CATSTAKSLGEKLFF
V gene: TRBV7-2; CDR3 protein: CASSLARGESYEQYF
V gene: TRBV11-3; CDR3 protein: CASSLTGTYEQYF
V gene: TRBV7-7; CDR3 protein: CAVGGVGASSYEQYF
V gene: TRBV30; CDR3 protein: CAWRPPRVHYNEQFF
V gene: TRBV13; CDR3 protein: CASSLVSGGKGYTF
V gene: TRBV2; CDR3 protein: CASSEAGGGNQPQHF
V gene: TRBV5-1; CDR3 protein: CASSWETNYGYTF
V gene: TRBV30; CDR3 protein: CAALVGAAEAFF
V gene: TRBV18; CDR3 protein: CASSPGTDTQYF
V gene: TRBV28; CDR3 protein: CASSPPGLRNTGELFF
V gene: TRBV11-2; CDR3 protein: CASSSAGYNEQFF
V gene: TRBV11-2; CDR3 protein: CASSSGNTEAFF
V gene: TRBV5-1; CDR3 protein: CASSPPGQGDTGELFF
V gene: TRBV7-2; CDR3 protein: CASSFRQLNEQFF
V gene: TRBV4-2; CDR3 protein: CASSQGVSGGISTDTQYF